A single sample gave rise to the 31 T cell receptor beta chains below, sequenced in a study of shared clonotypes between healthy human individuals. Method: immunoSEQ multiplex PCR; TCRdb's copy keeps in-frame clones and lacks some. Among around 550,000 clones, approximately 95% were seen once, and the ten largest hold 0.055% to 0.075%. Sequencing was carried out using naive CD4+ T cells sorted from blood. Subset specified: CD45RA+ positively selected. These receptors came from a woman aged 30 to 39 in good health.

The V and J genes are TRBV5-1 and TRBJ2-3; 12 nucleotides align to TRBD2. The CDR3 length is 16 residues. V shed 5 bases and J 5 bases; nucleotides not matched to a gene: 9. Germline CDR1 SGHRS, CDR2 YFSETQ. This chain's CDR3 is CASSPGLAGPVDTQYF. In DNA form, the CDR3 reads TGCGCCAGCAGTCCCGGACTAGCGGGACCGGTAGATACGCAGTATTTT.

The CDR3 sequence: CSARTVFHRAGSEAFF. In DNA form, the CDR3 reads TGCAGCGCACGGACAGTTTTTCACCGAGCGGGCTCTGAAGCTTTCTTT. This chain connects TRBV29-1 to TRBJ1-1, with D maybe TRBD1 (6 bases). The length of the CDR3 is 16 residues. Germline-derived CDR1 and CDR2 are SQVTM and ANQGSEA. The V and J ends lost 7 bases and 6 bases respectively, with 27 bases between them.

This chain joins TRBV4-1 and TRBJ1-3; D is unresolved. This CDR3 is built from 19 residues. Germline CDR1 MGHRA, CDR2 YSYEKL. V was clipped by 2 bases and J by 5 bases, with 25 bases between them. CDR3 amino acids: CASSQRVPGNLTQRNTIYF. The CDR3 bases are TGCGCCAGCAGCCAAAGGGTCCCCGGCAACCTGACACAAAGAAACACCATATATTTT.

The chain employs TRBV7-9 and TRBJ2-7; 7 bases are shared with TRBD2. CDR3 length: 16 residues. With 0 bases clipped from V and 7 bases from J, the junction kept 12 bases outside the gene matches. Germline V gene data show CDR1 as SEHNR and CDR2 as FQNEAQ (reference sequence). The CDR3 loop is CASSLAISAGVEEQYF. For the CDR3, the DNA is TGTGCCAGCAGCTTAGCGATTTCCGCGGGAGTCGAGGAGCAGTACTTC. Together with reference TRBV7-9 and TRBJ2-7, the CDR3 gives the full variable domain: DTGVSQNPRHKITKRGQNVTFRCDPISEHNRLYWYRQTLGQGPEFLTYFQNEAQLEKSRLLSDRFSAERPKGSFSTLEIQRTEQGDSAMYLCASSLAISAGVEEQYFGPGTRLTVT.

The chain employs TRBV6-5 and TRBJ2-7; the D is unclear. CDR3 length: 14 amino acids. V lost 2 bases to trimming and J lost 5 bases, with 13 bases between them. Looked up from germline, CDR1 is MNHEY and CDR2 is SVGAGI. This CDR3 is CASSYSSLVDEQYF. CDR3 in DNA: TGTGCCAGCAGTTACAGTAGTCTCGTCGACGAGCAGTACTTC.

The chain couples TRBV6-5 to TRBJ1-5, with unresolved D. CDR1 is MNHEY, CDR2 SVGAGI, per germline. The CDR3 totals 13 residues. Between the trimmed V and J ends, which lost 8 bases and 7 bases, there was a span of 15 bases. The DNA for the CDR3 is TGTGCCAGCGGTTGGGCAATAAGCCAGCCCCAGCATTTT. It is translated as CASGWAISQPQHF.

The genes are TRBV27 and TRBJ2-3; a possible D gene is TRBD1 (6 bases). Per germline, CDR1 MNHEY and CDR2 SMNVEV (reference sequence). CDR3 length: 17 amino acids. Between the trimmed V and J ends, which lost 2 bases and 3 bases, there was a span of 18 bases. CDR3 sequence reads: CASSLALPGDPTDTQYF. CDR3 coding DNA: TGTGCCAGCAGTTTAGCTCTACCAGGGGATCCGACAGATACGCAGTATTTT.

The table lists this clone with a count of one. This CDR3 is CASTQGRGYTF. The DNA of the CDR3 is TGTGCCAGTACCCAGGGTCGTGGCTACACCTTC. The chain combines TRBV19 with TRBJ1-2; D is possibly TRBD1 (5 bases). V was shortened by 7 bases and J by 7 bases, with 10 bases between the two germline ends. Germline values: CDR1 LNHDA, CDR2 SQIVND (reference sequence). The CDR3 runs 11 residues.

This clone was found once. The rearrangement links TRBV5-1 to TRBJ2-7; D gene ambiguous. Germline CDR1 and CDR2: SGHRS and YFSETQ. The CDR3 contains 13 residues. V gave up 4 bases and J gave up 4 bases, with 12 bases separating them. In DNA, the CDR3 is TGCGCCAGCAGCCCCGAGGCGAGTTACGAGCAGTACTTC. Protein product: CASSPEASYEQYF.

About this clone itself: Other DNA sequences from this sample encode an identical CDR3 as well. The V call is TRBV28, the J call TRBJ2-7, with D perhaps matching TRBD1 (6 bases). V was clipped by 6 bases and J by 1 base, with 7 bases between them. Germline V CDR1 and CDR2: MDHEN, SYDVKM. The CDR3 has 12 residues. The CDR3 is CASRTGSYEQYF. DNA of the CDR3: TGTGCCAGCAGGACAGGTTCCTACGAGCAGTACTTC.

The chain joins TRBV29-1 to TRBJ1-1, with D perhaps TRBD1 (6 bases). From germline, CDR1 is SQVTM and CDR2 ANQGSEA. The ends were cut back, 5 bases at V and 1 base at J, with 11 bases in the middle. The CDR3 is 13 residues long. The CDR3 sequence is CSVSTGPNTEAFF. CDR3 coding DNA: TGCAGCGTTTCTACAGGGCCGAACACTGAAGCTTTCTTT.

In its sample, this clone was seen once. The same CDR3 can be traced to other DNA sequences in this sample. The rearrangement links TRBV5-4 to TRBJ2-7, with D perhaps matching TRBD2 (6 bases). The germline CDR1 and CDR2 sequences are SGHNT and YYREEE (reference sequence). Trimming removed 4 bases at V and 1 base at J, with 12 bases between. CDR3 length: 14 residues. The CDR3 is CASSPAGGSYEQYF. DNA for the CDR3: TGTGCCAGCAGCCCAGCGGGCGGTTCCTACGAGCAGTACTTC.

Here the CDR3 DNA reads TGCGCCAGCAGCTTGGATACTCGGCGGGATGAAGCTTTCTTT. Amino acids: CASSLDTRRDEAFF. The V and J genes are TRBV5-1 and TRBJ1-1, with D unresolved. Germline V lookup: CDR1 SGHRS, CDR2 YFSETQ. CDR3 length: 14 amino acids. The V end was cut by 0 bases, the J end by 7 bases, with 13 bases between.

This clone was seen only once. CDR3 DNA: TGTGCCAGCTCACTCGGACGTCCCCCTGGGGCCAACGTCCTGACTTTC. Translating gives CASSLGRPPGANVLTF. This chain connects TRBV18 to TRBJ2-6, with D hard to call. V was clipped by 4 bases and J by 2 bases, with 12 bases between them. CDR1 KGHSH and CDR2 LQKENI come from the germline V gene. The CDR3 is made up of 16 amino acids.

The CDR3 protein is CATSRDRGRGRGGYTF. The CDR3, as DNA: TGTGCCACCAGCAGAGATCGGGGCAGGGGGCGCGGAGGCTACACCTTC. The chain uses TRBV15 and TRBJ1-2; 8 positions match TRBD1. V shed 0 bases and J 8 bases; nucleotides not matched to a gene: 11. The CDR3 has 16 amino acids. Germline assignment: CDR1 LNHNV and CDR2 YYDKDF (reference sequence).

The chain joins TRBV30 to TRBJ2-5; no reliable D call. The J call may be in error: the DNA end matches TRBJ2-7 better. Germline V gene lookup returns CDR1 GTSNPN and CDR2 SVGIG (reference sequence). The CDR3 runs to 13 residues. This CDR3 is CAWKRVWTYEQYF. As DNA, the CDR3 is TGTGCCTGGAAACGGGTTTGGACCTACGAGCAGTACTTC.

The V call is TRBV5-1, the J call TRBJ1-4; 7 bases are shared with TRBD1. Germline V CDR1 and CDR2: SGHRS, YFSETQ. Trimming took 5 bases from V and 1 from J; bases not matched to a gene: 2. The CDR3 loop spans 14 amino acids. CDR3 coding DNA: TGCGCCAGCAGTGGGACAGTAACTAATGAAAAACTGTTTTTT. Translating it yields CASSGTVTNEKLFF. Together with reference TRBV5-1 and TRBJ1-4, the CDR3 gives the full variable domain: KAGVTQTPRYLIKTRGQQVTLSCSPISGHRSVSWYQQTPGQGLQFLFEYFSETQRNKGNFPGRFSGRQFSNSRSEMNVSTLELGDSALYLCASSGTVTNEKLFFGSGTQLSVL.

The chain carries TRBV6-1 and TRBJ2-3; a weak D match, TRBD1 (6 bases). Trimming pared 2 bases from V and 5 bases from J, leaving 11 bases between. The CDR3 runs 14 residues. Germline V gene sequence: CDR1 MNHNS, CDR2 SASEGT. CDR3 sequence: CASSENFRGDTQYF. CDR3 bases: TGTGCCAGCAGTGAAAATTTCAGGGGAGATACGCAGTATTTT.

V gene TRBV6-1 combines with J gene TRBJ2-7; D is unclear. CDR1 MNHNS and CDR2 SASEGT come from the germline V gene. V was shortened by 8 bases and J by 3 bases, with 14 bases between the two germline ends. The CDR3 length is 13 residues. Here the CDR3 DNA reads TGTGCCAGCGCAGAAGCGCCAGACTACGAGCAGTACTTC. The encoded protein is CASAEAPDYEQYF.

The chain recombines TRBV7-6 with TRBJ2-5, with 7 bases lining up with TRBD1. The J call may be wrong; the DNA end is better matched by TRBJ2-7. The CDR3 is 15 amino acids. CDR1 is SGHVS and CDR2 is FNYEAQ in the germline V gene. CDR3 sequence reads: CASSKGTAQYYEQYF. The CDR3 DNA is TGTGCCAGCAGCAAAGGGACAGCCCAATATTACGAGCAGTACTTC.

J is TRBJ1-4 and V is TRBV5-1; the D is unclear. This CDR3 region has 14 residues. V dropped 5 bases and J dropped 10 bases, with 18 bases sitting between them. Germline lookup yields CDR1 SGHRS and CDR2 YFSETQ. DNA of the CDR3: TGCGCCAGCAGGCCCGGGGTCGGACCGGCAAAACTGTTTTTT. Amino acids: CASRPGVGPAKLFF.

Comments on this clone: Other DNA sequences in the same sample also yield this CDR3. The chain employs TRBV11-2 and TRBJ1-1; no clear D. CDR3 length equals 13 residues. In germline, CDR1 is SGHAT, CDR2 FQNNGV. Trimming stripped 2 bases from V and 0 bases from J, with 4 bases between. The CDR3 reads CASSLRLNTEAFF. The CDR3 DNA sequence: TGTGCCAGCAGCTTACGCTTGAACACTGAAGCTTTCTTT.

The sample holds one count of this clone. This chain connects TRBV6-6 to TRBJ1-5; 10 bases match TRBD1. Germline CDR1 MNHNY, CDR2 SVGAGI (reference sequence). Losses at the gene ends were 8 bases for V and 4 bases for J; bases not matched to a gene: 8. The CDR3 loop spans 15 amino acids. The CDR3 DNA follows: TGTGCCAGCTCCGACCGGGACAGGGGAAATCAGCCCCAGCATTTT. It codes for CASSDRDRGNQPQHF.

The chain uses TRBV6-5 and TRBJ2-1; 12 bases agree with TRBD2. In germline, CDR1 is MNHEY, CDR2 SVGAGI. The ends lost 6 bases at V and 6 bases at J; junction bases unmatched: 6. The CDR3 consists of 15 residues. Here the CDR3 DNA reads TGTGCCAGCAGCCAGCGGACTAGCGGGATCAATGAGCAGTTCTTC. Amino acid sequence: CASSQRTSGINEQFF.

The chain links TRBV5-1 to TRBJ1-4, with TRBD1 as a possible D gene (5 bases). CDR3 size: 16 residues. Trimming cost V 0 bases and J 4 bases, with 13 bases left between them. Germline values: CDR1 SGHRS, CDR2 YFSETQ. CDR3 region: CASSLGGAAGNEKLFF. The CDR3 coding sequence is TGCGCCAGCAGCTTGGGAGGGGCCGCGGGTAATGAAAAACTGTTTTTT.

This chain links TRBV7-9 with TRBJ2-1; TRBD2 matches at 7 bases. The CDR3 contains 16 residues. Trimming at V came to 6 bases and at J to 0 bases, leaving 8 bases not matched to a gene. Germline CDR1 SEHNR, CDR2 FQNEAQ (reference sequence). The CDR3 protein is CASSFMGGSSYNEQFF. The CDR3 nucleotides are TGTGCCAGCAGTTTTATGGGCGGGAGCTCCTACAATGAGCAGTTCTTC.

This chain joins TRBV11-3 and TRBJ2-6; D remains unclear. Germline assignment: CDR1 SGHNT and CDR2 YENEEA. V was clipped by 1 base and J by 4 bases, with 5 bases between them. CDR3 size: 14 residues. CDR3 bases: TGTGCCAGCAGCTTAGGGGTCGGGGCCAACGTCCTGACTTTC. Its translation is CASSLGVGANVLTF.

The rearrangement uses TRBV28 and TRBJ1-2, with a possible D match to TRBD1 (6 bases). CDR3 size: 13 residues. Germline CDR1 reads MDHEN; CDR2 reads SYDVKM. V was pared by 8 bases and J by 4 bases, with 14 bases between. The CDR3 DNA sequence: TGTGCCAGCTGTCAGACAGGCCTCTATGGCTACACCTTC. Translation gives CASCQTGLYGYTF.

CDR3 amino acids: CASSVGEGTGYTF. Written as DNA, the CDR3 is TGTGCCAGCAGTGTGGGAGAGGGCACGGGCTACACCTTC. This chain links TRBV2 with TRBJ1-2; D is uncertain. Germline lookup yields CDR1 SNHLY and CDR2 FYNNEI. The CDR3 covers 13 residues. V was trimmed by 4 bases and J by 8 bases, leaving 14 bases between them.

The genes are TRBV5-4 and TRBJ2-7; D is unresolved. This CDR3 contains 13 residues. Trimming pared 0 bases from V and 3 bases from J, leaving 7 bases between. CDR1 is SGHNT and CDR2 is YYREEE in the germline V gene (reference sequence). The CDR3 reads CASSLDGYYEQYF. As DNA, the CDR3 is TGTGCCAGCAGCTTGGACGGCTACTACGAGCAGTACTTC.

The V gene is TRBV5-6, the J gene TRBJ2-7; the D is unclear. Germline V gene data show CDR1 as SGHDT and CDR2 as YYEEEE. The CDR3 runs 16 residues. V shed 1 base and J shed 2 bases, with 16 bases lying between them. The CDR3 region has the DNA TGTGCCAGCAGCTTGCTGGCGTCCACCAGAACCTACGAGCAGTACTTC. This gives the protein CASSLLASTRTYEQYF.